One and the same sample provided the 2 T cell receptor beta chains below, sequenced in a study of T cell responses to AZD1222 COVID-19 vaccine. Using immunoSEQ multiplex PCR, the repertoire was profiled, and TCRdb retains in-frame clones only, with some absent. The data show approximately 80,000 clones, approximately 90% seen once. The specimen comprised peripheral blood, sampled 28 days after the second AZD1222 dose. These TCRs come from an adult who received the AZD1222 COVID-19 vaccine.

The chain couples TRBV4-1 to TRBJ1-2; D ambiguous. Trimming removed 4 bases from V and 2 bases from J, with 8 bases in between. CDR1 and CDR2 from the germline V gene are MGHRA and YSYEKL. The CDR3 consists of 13 residues. The CDR3 coding sequence is TGCGCCAGCAGCCTACAGACGAACTATGGCTACACCTTC. It specifies CASSLQTNYGYTF.

The chain carries TRBV15 and TRBJ2-1, with D possibly being TRBD1 (6 bases). The V and J ends lost 3 bases and 0 bases respectively, with 9 bases between them. There are 15 residues in the CDR3. Germline values: CDR1 LNHNV, CDR2 YYDKDF (reference sequence). In DNA form, the CDR3 reads TGTGCCACCAGCAGGACAGGAAGCTCCTACAATGAGCAGTTCTTC. Its protein is CATSRTGSSYNEQFF.